The present TCR beta chain was sequenced within a study of T-cell memory formation after mild COVID-19. Whole-study context: Largely donor-specific TCR clusters were found.

TCRdb redid the calling of the 5' RACE reads with MiXCR, one entry per CDR3 protein. The sample has hundreds of thousands of distinct CDR3 sequences, over 15% seen once; the top ten hold around 13%. Whole-study findings and limits: The study found contracting CD4+ clones mainly in CM and EM and contracting CD8+ clones in EMRA.

The V end was cut by 6 bases, the J end by 5 bases, with 13 bases between. The CDR3 loop spans 13 amino acids. As regards this clonotype: What it binds is unknown.

The sequenced material came from PBMCs or a T cell subset sorted from them (not recorded which). V gene TRBV12-3 or TRBV12-4 combines with J gene TRBJ1-1; the D gene is possibly TRBD1 (5 bases). The receptor comes from an adult woman who had mild COVID-19 (a few samples of this study predate the infection). Cell type and time point are not known. As DNA, the CDR3 is TGTGCCAGCAGCCCAGGGATGGTTACTGAAGCTTTCTTT. The encoded protein is CASSPGMVTEAFF.